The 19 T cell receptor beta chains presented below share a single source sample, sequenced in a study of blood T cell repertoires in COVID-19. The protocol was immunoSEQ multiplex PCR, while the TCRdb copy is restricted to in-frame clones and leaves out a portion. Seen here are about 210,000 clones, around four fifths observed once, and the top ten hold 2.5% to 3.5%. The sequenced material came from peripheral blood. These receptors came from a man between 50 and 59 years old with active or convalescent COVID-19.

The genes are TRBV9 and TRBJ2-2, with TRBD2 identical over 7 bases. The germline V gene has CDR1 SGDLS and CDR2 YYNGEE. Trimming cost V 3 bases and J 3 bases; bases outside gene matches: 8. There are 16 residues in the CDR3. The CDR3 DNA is TGTGCCAGCAGCGCGGAGCGGGGATTTTACACCGGGGAGCTGTTTTTT. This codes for CASSAERGFYTGELFF. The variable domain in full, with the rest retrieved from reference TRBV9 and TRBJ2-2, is DSGVTQTPKHLITATGQRVTLRCSPRSGDLSVYWYQQSLDQGLQFLIQYYNGEERAKGNILERFSAQQFPDLHSELNLSSLELGDSALYFCASSAERGFYTGELFFGEGSRLTVL.

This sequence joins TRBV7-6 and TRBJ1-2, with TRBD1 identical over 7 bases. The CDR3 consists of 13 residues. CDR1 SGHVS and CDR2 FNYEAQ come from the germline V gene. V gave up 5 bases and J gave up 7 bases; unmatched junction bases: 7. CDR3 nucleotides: TGTGCCAGCAGCACCCGACAGGGTGGTGGCTACACCTTC. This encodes CASSTRQGGGYTF.

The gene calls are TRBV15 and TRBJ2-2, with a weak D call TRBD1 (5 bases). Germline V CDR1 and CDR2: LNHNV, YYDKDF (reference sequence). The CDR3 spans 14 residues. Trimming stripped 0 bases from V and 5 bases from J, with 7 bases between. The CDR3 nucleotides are TGTGCCACCAGCAGAGATAAGGGGACCGGGGAGCTGTTTTTT. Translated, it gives CATSRDKGTGELFF.

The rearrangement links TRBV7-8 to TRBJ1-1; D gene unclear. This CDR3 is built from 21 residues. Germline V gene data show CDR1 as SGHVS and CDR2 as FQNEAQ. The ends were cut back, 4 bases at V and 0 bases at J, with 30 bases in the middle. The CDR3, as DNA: TGTGCCAGCAGCTCCCAGGTGTTGACTAGTGGCCGCGAAGTTATGAACACTGAAGCTTTCTTT. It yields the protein CASSSQVLTSGREVMNTEAFF.

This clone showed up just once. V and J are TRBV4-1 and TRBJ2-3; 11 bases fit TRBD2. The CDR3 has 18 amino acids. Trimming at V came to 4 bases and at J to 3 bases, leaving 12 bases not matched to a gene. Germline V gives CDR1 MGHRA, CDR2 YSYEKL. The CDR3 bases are TGCGCCAGCAGCCCTAACTTCTTAGCGGGAGGGCAAACAGATACGCAGTATTTT. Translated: CASSPNFLAGGQTDTQYF.

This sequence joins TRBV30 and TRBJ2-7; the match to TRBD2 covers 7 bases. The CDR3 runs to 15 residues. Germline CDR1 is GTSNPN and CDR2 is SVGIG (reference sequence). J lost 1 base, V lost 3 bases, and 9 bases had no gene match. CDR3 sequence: CAWSLGLAASYEQYF. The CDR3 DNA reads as TGTGCCTGGAGCCTGGGGCTAGCGGCGTCCTACGAGCAGTACTTC.

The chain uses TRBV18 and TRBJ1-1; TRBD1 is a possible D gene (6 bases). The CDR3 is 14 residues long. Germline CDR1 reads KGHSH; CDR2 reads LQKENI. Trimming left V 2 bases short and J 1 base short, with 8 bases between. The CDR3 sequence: CASSPLGGNTEAFF. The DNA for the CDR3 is TGTGCCAGCTCACCATTAGGGGGGAACACTGAAGCTTTCTTT.

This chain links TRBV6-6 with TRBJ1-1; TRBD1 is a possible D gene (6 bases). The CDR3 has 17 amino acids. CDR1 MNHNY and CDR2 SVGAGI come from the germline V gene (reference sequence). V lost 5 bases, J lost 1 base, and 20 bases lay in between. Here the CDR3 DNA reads TGTGCCAGCAGTCCCCCCGCATGGGCAGGGGCGAACACTGAAGCTTTCTTT. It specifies CASSPPAWAGANTEAFF.

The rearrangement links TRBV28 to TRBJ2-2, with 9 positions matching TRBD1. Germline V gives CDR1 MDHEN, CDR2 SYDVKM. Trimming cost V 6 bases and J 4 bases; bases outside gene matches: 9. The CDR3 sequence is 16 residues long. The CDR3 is CASRLPGQGGTGELFF. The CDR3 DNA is TGTGCCAGCAGGCTTCCGGGACAGGGTGGCACCGGGGAGCTGTTTTTT.

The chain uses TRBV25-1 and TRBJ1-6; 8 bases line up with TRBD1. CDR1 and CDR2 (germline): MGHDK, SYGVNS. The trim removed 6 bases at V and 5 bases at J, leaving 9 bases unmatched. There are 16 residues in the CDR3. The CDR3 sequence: CASSQRTGRDNSPLHF. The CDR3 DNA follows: TGTGCCAGCAGCCAAAGGACAGGGCGAGATAATTCACCCCTCCACTTT.

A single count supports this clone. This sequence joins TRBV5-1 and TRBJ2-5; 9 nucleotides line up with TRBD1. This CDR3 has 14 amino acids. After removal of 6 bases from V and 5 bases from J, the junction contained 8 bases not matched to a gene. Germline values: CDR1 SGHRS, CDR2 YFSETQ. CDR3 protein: CASTLTGGQETQYF. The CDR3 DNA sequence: TGCGCCAGCACCCTGACAGGGGGGCAGGAGACCCAGTACTTC. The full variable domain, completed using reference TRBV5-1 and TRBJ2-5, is KAGVTQTPRYLIKTRGQQVTLSCSPISGHRSVSWYQQTPGQGLQFLFEYFSETQRNKGNFPGRFSGRQFSNSRSEMNVSTLELGDSALYLCASTLTGGQETQYFGPGTRLLVL.

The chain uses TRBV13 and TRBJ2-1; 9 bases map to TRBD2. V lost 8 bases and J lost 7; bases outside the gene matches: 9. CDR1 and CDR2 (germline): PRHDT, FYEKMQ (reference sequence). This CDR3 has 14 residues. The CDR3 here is CASGWRGGRNEQFF. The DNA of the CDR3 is TGTGCCAGCGGCTGGCGGGGGGGCCGTAATGAGCAGTTCTTC. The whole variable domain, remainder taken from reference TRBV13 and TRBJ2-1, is AAGVIQSPRHLIKEKRETATLKCYPIPRHDTVYWYQQGPGQDPQFLISFYEKMQSDKGSIPDRFSAQQFSDYHSELNMSSLELGDSALYFCASGWRGGRNEQFFGPGTRLTVL.

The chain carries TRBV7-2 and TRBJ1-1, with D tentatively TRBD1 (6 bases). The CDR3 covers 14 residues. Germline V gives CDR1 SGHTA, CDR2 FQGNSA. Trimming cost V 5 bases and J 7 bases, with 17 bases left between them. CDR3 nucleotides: TGTGCCAGCAGCAAAGTCCAGGGGAGGGTTGAAGCTTTCTTT. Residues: CASSKVQGRVEAFF. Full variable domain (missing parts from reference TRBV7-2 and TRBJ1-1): GAGVSQSPSNKVTEKGKDVELRCDPISGHTALYWYRQSLGQGLEFLIYFQGNSAPDKSGLPSDRFSAERTGGSVSTLTIQRTQQEDSAVYLCASSKVQGRVEAFFGQGTRLTVV.

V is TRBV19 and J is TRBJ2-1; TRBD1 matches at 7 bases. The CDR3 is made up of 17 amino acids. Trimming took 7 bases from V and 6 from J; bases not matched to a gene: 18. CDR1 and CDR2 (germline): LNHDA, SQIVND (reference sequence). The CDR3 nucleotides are TGTGCCAGTACTCGGAGGACCGACAGGGTTTGGGGCAATGAGCAGTTCTTC. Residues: CASTRRTDRVWGNEQFF.

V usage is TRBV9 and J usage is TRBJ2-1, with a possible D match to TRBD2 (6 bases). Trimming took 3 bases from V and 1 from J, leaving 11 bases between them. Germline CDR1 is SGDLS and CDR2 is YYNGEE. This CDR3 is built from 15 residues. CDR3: CASSAISGSYNEQFF. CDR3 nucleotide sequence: TGTGCCAGCAGCGCCATTAGCGGATCCTACAATGAGCAGTTCTTC.

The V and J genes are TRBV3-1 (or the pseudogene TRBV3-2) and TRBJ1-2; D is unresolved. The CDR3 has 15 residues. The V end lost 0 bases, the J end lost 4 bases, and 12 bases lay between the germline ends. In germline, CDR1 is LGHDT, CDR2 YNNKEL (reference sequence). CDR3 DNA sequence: TGTGCCAGCAGCCAAGAGTCCGTCCCCCCCTATGGCTACACCTTC. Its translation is CASSQESVPPYGYTF.

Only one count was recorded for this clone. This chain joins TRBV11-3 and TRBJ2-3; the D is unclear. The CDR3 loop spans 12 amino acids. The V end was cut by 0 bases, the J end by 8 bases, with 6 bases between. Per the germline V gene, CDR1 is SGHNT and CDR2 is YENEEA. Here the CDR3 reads CASSLDEVTQYF. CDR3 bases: TGTGCCAGCAGCTTAGACGAGGTTACGCAGTATTTT.

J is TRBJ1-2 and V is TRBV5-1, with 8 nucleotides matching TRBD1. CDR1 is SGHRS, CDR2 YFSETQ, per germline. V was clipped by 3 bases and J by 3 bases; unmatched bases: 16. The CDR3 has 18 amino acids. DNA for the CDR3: TGCGCCAGCAGCTCAACCGTCCTCCGGGACAGGTTCGACTATGGCTACACCTTC. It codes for CASSSTVLRDRFDYGYTF. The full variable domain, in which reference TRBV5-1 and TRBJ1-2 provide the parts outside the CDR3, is KAGVTQTPRYLIKTRGQQVTLSCSPISGHRSVSWYQQTPGQGLQFLFEYFSETQRNKGNFPGRFSGRQFSNSRSEMNVSTLELGDSALYLCASSSTVLRDRFDYGYTFGSGTRLTVV.

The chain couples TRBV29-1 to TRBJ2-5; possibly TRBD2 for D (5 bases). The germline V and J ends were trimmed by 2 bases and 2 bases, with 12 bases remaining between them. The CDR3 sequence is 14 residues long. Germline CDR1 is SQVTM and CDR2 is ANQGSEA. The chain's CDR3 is CSVEMRTGQETQYF. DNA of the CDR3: TGCAGCGTTGAAATGAGGACGGGACAAGAGACCCAGTACTTC.